These T cell receptor beta chains were read from a single sample in a study of a mutant IDH1 vaccine in newly diagnosed glioma. These receptors' antigens are unknown. Profiling relied on immunoSEQ multiplex PCR, and the TCRdb table lists in-frame clones only, not all of them. The sample carries approximately 25,000 clones, 82% recorded once. The material was PBMCs, obtained from a glioma patient whose treatment included an IDH1 peptide vaccine. Every receptor here comes from a middle-aged man with glioma. Some clones in this sample may be carry-over from other donors' samples. Both conserved end residues are part of each CDR3. The D gene is left open where the match is weak. Not all rows give a size; the values are once, few, many and, for expanded clones, a class.

d_call: TRBD1
v_call: TRBV9
j_call: TRBJ1-2
clone_size: -
cdr3_aa: CASSKQGADGYTF
cdr3_nt: TGTGCCAGCAGCAAGCAGGGGGCGGATGGCTACACCTTC

d_call: -
v_call: TRBV5-6
j_call: TRBJ2-7
clone_size: -
cdr3_aa: CASSLPLAGEQYF
cdr3_nt: TGTGCCAGCAGCTTACCACTAGCCGGCGAGCAGTACTTC

d_call: -
v_call: TRBV7-9
j_call: TRBJ1-2
clone_size: medium-sized
cdr3_aa: CASSFESNYGYTF
cdr3_nt: TGTGCCAGCAGTTTCGAATCTAACTATGGCTACACCTTC

d_call: TRBD1
v_call: TRBV27
j_call: TRBJ1-2
clone_size: -
cdr3_aa: CASSFDRAGGYTF
cdr3_nt: TGTGCCAGCAGTTTCGACAGGGCGGGAGGCTACACCTTC

d_call: -
v_call: TRBV10-1
j_call: TRBJ1-5
clone_size: few
cdr3_aa: CASSESWGKSDQPQHF
cdr3_nt: TGCGCCAGCAGTGAGTCTTGGGGGAAGAGTGATCAGCCCCAGCATTTT

d_call: -
v_call: TRBV4-2
j_call: TRBJ1-6
clone_size: -
cdr3_aa: CASSQDLADSPLHF
cdr3_nt: TGTGCCAGCAGCCAGGATCTAGCGGATTCACCCCTCCACTTT

d_call: -
v_call: TRBV19
j_call: TRBJ1-5
clone_size: -
cdr3_aa: CASSPRDHRYSNQPQHF
cdr3_nt: TGTGCCAGTAGTCCTCGGGACCACAGATATAGCAATCAGCCCCAGCATTTT

d_call: -
v_call: TRBV5-6
j_call: TRBJ1-1
clone_size: -
cdr3_aa: CASSFDAMNTEAFF
cdr3_nt: TGTGCCAGCAGCTTCGATGCCATGAACACTGAAGCTTTCTTT

d_call: TRBD1
v_call: TRBV10-1
j_call: TRBJ2-5
clone_size: -
cdr3_aa: CASVTGALQETQYF
cdr3_nt: TGCGCCAGCGTAACAGGGGCCCTACAAGAGACCCAGTACTTC

d_call: TRBD1
v_call: TRBV27
j_call: TRBJ1-1
clone_size: -
cdr3_aa: CASTKGQGASEAFF
cdr3_nt: TGTGCCAGCACCAAGGGACAGGGGGCTTCGGAAGCTTTCTTT

d_call: -
v_call: TRBV6-5
j_call: TRBJ2-5
clone_size: -
cdr3_aa: CASSRTGRGETQYF
cdr3_nt: TGTGCCAGCAGCCGGACGGGGAGAGGGGAGACCCAGTACTTC

d_call: -
v_call: TRBV6-5
j_call: TRBJ2-2
clone_size: -
cdr3_aa: CASSYVGAGELFF
cdr3_nt: TGTGCCAGCAGTTACGTCGGAGCCGGGGAGCTGTTTTTT

d_call: -
v_call: TRBV15
j_call: TRBJ2-7
clone_size: -
cdr3_aa: CATSRKTGEGEQYF
cdr3_nt: TGTGCCACCAGCAGAAAGACAGGGGAGGGCGAGCAGTACTTC

d_call: -
v_call: TRBV4-1
j_call: TRBJ2-2
clone_size: -
cdr3_aa: CASSQITPGTLNTGELFF
cdr3_nt: TGCGCCAGCAGCCAAATTACCCCCGGGACACTGAACACCGGGGAGCTGTTTTTT

d_call: TRBD2
v_call: TRBV4-1
j_call: TRBJ2-7
clone_size: -
cdr3_aa: CASSPLAGGNYEQYF
cdr3_nt: TGCGCCAGCAGCCCCCTAGCGGGGGGGAACTACGAGCAGTACTTC

d_call: -
v_call: TRBV27
j_call: TRBJ2-1
clone_size: -
cdr3_aa: CASSSTKGANEQFF
cdr3_nt: TGTGCCAGCAGTTCCACTAAAGGGGCCAATGAGCAGTTCTTC

d_call: TRBD1
v_call: TRBV7-8
j_call: TRBJ2-7
clone_size: -
cdr3_aa: CASSWGQGGAEQYF
cdr3_nt: TGTGCCAGCAGCTGGGGACAGGGAGGGGCCGAGCAGTACTTC

d_call: -
v_call: TRBV5-6
j_call: TRBJ1-6
clone_size: -
cdr3_aa: CASSLGKGRNSPLHF
cdr3_nt: TGTGCCAGCAGCTTGGGGAAGGGCAGGAATTCACCCCTCCACTTT

d_call: -
v_call: TRBV27
j_call: TRBJ1-6
clone_size: -
cdr3_aa: CASSRFTGSARSSYNSPLHF
cdr3_nt: TGTGCCAGCAGTCGATTTACGGGAAGTGCGCGAAGCTCCTATAATTCACCCCTCCACTTT

d_call: TRBD2
v_call: TRBV5-8
j_call: TRBJ2-1
clone_size: -
cdr3_aa: CASSRGGARTSTYNEQFF
cdr3_nt: TGTGCCAGCAGCCGCGGGGGGGCCCGCACAAGCACATACAATGAGCAGTTCTTC

d_call: -
v_call: TRBV7-2
j_call: TRBJ1-2
clone_size: -
cdr3_aa: CASSLAGRERFGGYTF
cdr3_nt: TGTGCCAGCAGCTTAGCAGGGAGGGAGCGGTTTGGAGGCTACACCTTC

d_call: -
v_call: TRBV5-5
j_call: TRBJ2-7
clone_size: -
cdr3_aa: CASSLVGTYEQYF
cdr3_nt: TGTGCCAGCAGCTTGGTAGGGACCTACGAGCAGTACTTC

d_call: -
v_call: TRBV7-9
j_call: TRBJ1-1
clone_size: -
cdr3_aa: CASSQTRMDSSNTEAFF
cdr3_nt: TGTGCCAGCAGCCAAACGAGGATGGACAGTTCGAACACTGAAGCTTTCTTT

d_call: TRBD1
v_call: TRBV5-1
j_call: TRBJ2-5
clone_size: once
cdr3_aa: CASSPGQGALQETQYF
cdr3_nt: TGCGCCAGCAGCCCAGGACAGGGGGCCCTCCAAGAGACCCAGTACTTC

d_call: -
v_call: TRBV4-1
j_call: TRBJ1-5
clone_size: once
cdr3_aa: CASSYQHRSDQPQHF
cdr3_nt: TGCGCCAGCAGCTACCAGCACCGGAGCGATCAGCCCCAGCATTTT

d_call: -
v_call: TRBV25-1
j_call: TRBJ1-4
clone_size: -
cdr3_aa: CASSEFPGTEEKLFF
cdr3_nt: TGTGCCAGCAGTGAATTCCCGGGGACGGAAGAAAAACTGTTTTTT

d_call: -
v_call: TRBV19
j_call: TRBJ1-1
clone_size: -
cdr3_aa: CASSIIPGGLSTEAFF
cdr3_nt: TGTGCCAGTAGTATAATACCGGGCGGGCTAAGTACTGAAGCTTTCTTT

d_call: TRBD2
v_call: TRBV7-2
j_call: TRBJ2-1
clone_size: -
cdr3_aa: CASSAPSGGVSHEQFF
cdr3_nt: TGTGCCAGCAGCGCACCTAGCGGGGGGGTTTCCCATGAGCAGTTCTTC

d_call: TRBD1
v_call: TRBV7-2
j_call: TRBJ2-5
clone_size: once
cdr3_aa: CASSFMYRGARETQYF
cdr3_nt: TGTGCCAGCAGCTTCATGTACAGGGGGGCCCGAGAGACCCAGTACTTC

d_call: -
v_call: TRBV6-1
j_call: TRBJ2-3
clone_size: few
cdr3_aa: CASSPRGFSTDTQYF
cdr3_nt: TGTGCCAGCAGCCCCCGGGGTTTTAGCACAGATACGCAGTATTTT

d_call: TRBD1
v_call: TRBV7-9
j_call: TRBJ1-4
clone_size: -
cdr3_aa: CASRLTGGNNEKLFF
cdr3_nt: TGTGCCAGCAGACTAACAGGGGGCAATAATGAAAAACTGTTTTTT

d_call: -
v_call: TRBV14
j_call: TRBJ1-5
clone_size: -
cdr3_aa: CASSDSPNQPQHF
cdr3_nt: TGTGCCAGCAGCGACAGCCCCAATCAGCCCCAGCATTTT

d_call: -
v_call: TRBV27
j_call: TRBJ1-2
clone_size: few
cdr3_aa: CASTHVGGSNYGYTF
cdr3_nt: TGTGCCAGCACCCACGTCGGGGGATCTAACTATGGCTACACCTTC

d_call: -
v_call: TRBV4-1
j_call: TRBJ1-2
clone_size: -
cdr3_aa: CASSQEEGDYGYTF
cdr3_nt: TGCGCCAGCAGCCAAGAGGAGGGCGACTATGGCTACACCTTC

d_call: TRBD1
v_call: TRBV6-6
j_call: TRBJ2-5
clone_size: -
cdr3_aa: CASRETGEETQYF
cdr3_nt: TGTGCCAGCAGAGAAACAGGGGAAGAGACCCAGTACTTC

d_call: TRBD1
v_call: TRBV27
j_call: TRBJ1-5
clone_size: once
cdr3_aa: CASNSQGAGNQPQHF
cdr3_nt: TGTGCCAGCAACTCACAGGGGGCGGGCAATCAGCCCCAGCATTTT

d_call: -
v_call: TRBV10-2
j_call: TRBJ1-6
clone_size: -
cdr3_aa: CASSGTKDSPLHF
cdr3_nt: TGCGCCAGCAGTGGCACAAAGGATTCACCCCTCCACTTT

d_call: -
v_call: TRBV18
j_call: TRBJ2-5
clone_size: -
cdr3_aa: CASSQDYQETQYF
cdr3_nt: TGTGCCAGCTCCCAAGACTACCAAGAGACCCAGTACTTC

d_call: -
v_call: TRBV28
j_call: TRBJ1-1
clone_size: -
cdr3_aa: CASSLARRQAFF
cdr3_nt: TGTGCCAGCAGCCTGGCACGGAGGCAAGCTTTCTTT

d_call: -
v_call: TRBV18
j_call: TRBJ2-7
clone_size: -
cdr3_aa: CASSPRSGRSYEQYF
cdr3_nt: TGTGCCAGCTCACCACGATCTGGACGGTCCTACGAGCAGTACTTC

d_call: -
v_call: TRBV2
j_call: TRBJ1-6
clone_size: -
cdr3_aa: CASSGQGASPLHF
cdr3_nt: TGTGCCAGCAGCGGTCAGGGAGCTTCACCCCTCCACTTT

d_call: -
v_call: TRBV5-1
j_call: TRBJ1-1
clone_size: -
cdr3_aa: CASSGYRDGNTEAFF
cdr3_nt: TGCGCCAGCAGCGGATACAGGGACGGGAACACTGAAGCTTTCTTT

d_call: -
v_call: TRBV9
j_call: TRBJ1-4
clone_size: -
cdr3_aa: CASSPPGVGEKLFF
cdr3_nt: TGTGCCAGCAGCCCCCCGGGGGTCGGGGAAAAACTGTTTTTT

d_call: TRBD2
v_call: TRBV5-4
j_call: TRBJ2-1
clone_size: -
cdr3_aa: CASSRAGGSYNEQFF
cdr3_nt: TGTGCCAGCAGCCGGGCGGGGGGGTCCTACAATGAGCAGTTCTTC

d_call: TRBD1
v_call: TRBV5-4
j_call: TRBJ1-1
clone_size: -
cdr3_aa: CASNYLTGTGDEAFF
cdr3_nt: TGTGCCAGCAACTATCTAACCGGGACAGGGGATGAAGCTTTCTTT

d_call: TRBD1
v_call: TRBV28
j_call: TRBJ1-5
clone_size: -
cdr3_aa: CASSPAGTGRRQPQHF
cdr3_nt: TGTGCCAGCAGTCCAGCCGGGACAGGGAGGCGACAGCCCCAGCATTTT

d_call: -
v_call: TRBV19
j_call: TRBJ1-2
clone_size: -
cdr3_aa: CASSIKGNYGYTF
cdr3_nt: TGTGCCAGTAGTATAAAGGGGAACTATGGCTACACCTTC

d_call: -
v_call: TRBV5-4
j_call: TRBJ2-5
clone_size: -
cdr3_aa: CASSLQGTETQYF
cdr3_nt: TGTGCCAGCAGCCTTCAGGGGACGGAGACCCAGTACTTC

d_call: -
v_call: TRBV13
j_call: TRBJ1-3
clone_size: -
cdr3_aa: CASSLKPLSGNTIYF
cdr3_nt: TGTGCCAGCAGCTTAAAGCCCCTCTCTGGAAACACCATATATTTT

d_call: TRBD2
v_call: TRBV10-3
j_call: TRBJ2-5
clone_size: -
cdr3_aa: CAISETSGRGDKETQYF
cdr3_nt: TGTGCCATCAGTGAGACTTCTGGGCGGGGGGACAAAGAGACCCAGTACTTC

d_call: -
v_call: TRBV29-1
j_call: TRBJ2-3
clone_size: -
cdr3_aa: CSVEGPQGHKADTQYF
cdr3_nt: TGCAGCGTTGAAGGTCCTCAGGGGCATAAGGCAGATACGCAGTATTTT

d_call: TRBD1
v_call: TRBV7-2
j_call: TRBJ2-4
clone_size: -
cdr3_aa: CASSLSLGQGGKNIQYF
cdr3_nt: TGTGCCAGCAGCTTAAGCCTGGGACAGGGGGGCAAAAACATTCAGTACTTC

d_call: -
v_call: TRBV15
j_call: TRBJ1-4
clone_size: -
cdr3_aa: CATSRDRTDEKLFF
cdr3_nt: TGTGCCACCAGCAGAGATCGGACCGATGAAAAACTGTTTTTT

d_call: -
v_call: TRBV2
j_call: TRBJ2-4
clone_size: -
cdr3_aa: CASSTSRDSQNIQYF
cdr3_nt: TGTGCCAGCAGCACCTCCCGTGACAGCCAAAACATTCAGTACTTC